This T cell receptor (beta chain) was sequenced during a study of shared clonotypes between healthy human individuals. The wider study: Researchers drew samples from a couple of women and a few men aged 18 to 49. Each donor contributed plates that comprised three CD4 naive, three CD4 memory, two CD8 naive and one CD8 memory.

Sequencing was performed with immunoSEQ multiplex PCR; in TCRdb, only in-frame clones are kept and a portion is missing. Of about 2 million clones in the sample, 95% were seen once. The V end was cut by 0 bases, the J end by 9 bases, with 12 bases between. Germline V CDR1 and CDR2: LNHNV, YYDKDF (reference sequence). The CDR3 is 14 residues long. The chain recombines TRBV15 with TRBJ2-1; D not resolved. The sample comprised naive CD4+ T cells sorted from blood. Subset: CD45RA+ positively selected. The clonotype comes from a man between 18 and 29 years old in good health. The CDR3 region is CATSRDLLDAEQFF. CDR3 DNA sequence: TGTGCCACCAGCAGAGATTTGCTAGATGCTGAGCAGTTCTTC.